These T cell receptor beta chains were read from a single sample in a study of Graves' ophthalmopathy and Graves' hyperthyroidism. TCRdb processed the multiplex PCR reads anew with MiXCR; each CDR3 protein has one entry. The profile shows roughly 420,000 distinct CDR3 sequences, under 25% of them singletons. Sequencing used peripheral blood. All receptors derive from a woman between 18 and 29 years old with stable Graves' hyperthyroidism. Each CDR3 is given without its conserved first and last residue. The D gene is left open where the match is weak.

TRBJ1-5 TRBD1 TRBV28 ASSFGTGWVRGSNQPQH
TRBJ2-7 NA TRBV11-3 ASSMFQPYEQY
TRBJ1-5 NA TRBV30 AWSGTTGQPQH
TRBJ2-2 TRBD1 TRBV28 ASNYGTGDGTGELV
TRBJ2-5 NA TRBV7-9 ASSRSGEGAQETKY
TRBJ1-1 TRBD1 TRBV6-5 ASSYGTGAGKNTEAF
TRBJ2-7 TRBD1 TRBV11-1 ASSFVGTVNYEQY
TRBJ2-2 NA TRBV28 ASSLKGGAGELF
TRBJ2-4 NA TRBV12-3/TRBV12-4 ASSLRELAKNIQY
TRBJ2-2 NA TRBV24-1 ATCDGGELF
TRBJ1-2 NA TRBV11-2 ASSLEPNYGYT
TRBJ1-1 NA TRBV28 ASNEGTNTEAF
TRBJ1-1 NA TRBV7-2 ASAQDQGSTEAF
TRBJ2-7 TRBD1 TRBV6-5 ASSGGQVHEQY
TRBJ2-2 TRBD2 TRBV14 ASSQVRLAGGTGELF
TRBJ1-1 NA TRBV20-1 SVQINTEAF
TRBJ2-5 TRBD2 TRBV12-3/TRBV12-4 ASRGLAGPQETQY
TRBJ1-2 TRBD1 TRBV3-1 ASSQDLDRGWIYGYT
TRBJ1-1 NA TRBV6-1 ASSTLWGLNTEAF
TRBJ2-7 NA TRBV7-2 ASSLATEQY
TRBJ2-1 TRBD2 TRBV11-2 ASSSGLGDNEQF
TRBJ2-3 NA TRBV13 ASSLGPHRGRTDTQY
TRBJ2-7 NA TRBV12-3/TRBV12-4 ASSLSASVSYEQY
TRBJ2-7 TRBD1 TRBV7-2 ASSGGTGSTYEQY
TRBJ2-2 NA TRBV5-6 ASSWYPRHTGELF
TRBJ2-5 TRBD2 TRBV11-3 ASSLGLAGGTQY
TRBJ2-7 NA TRBV20-1 SVSKEGGDLLHSYEQY
TRBJ1-2 NA TRBV30 AWIGTGITSYGYT
TRBJ2-4 NA TRBV11-2 ASSLGARGTKNIQY
TRBJ2-5 TRBD2 TRBV29-1 SVQLAAETQY
TRBJ2-1 NA TRBV12-3/TRBV12-4 ASSFNNFWGEQF
TRBJ2-6 TRBD1 TRBV27 ASSRDRAYSSGANVLT
TRBJ2-5 TRBD2 TRBV27 ASSRLTSGRALETQY
TRBJ1-1 NA TRBV6-1 ASSAVTTMNTEAF
TRBJ2-5 TRBD2 TRBV6-1 ASSEREPETQY
TRBJ1-2 NA TRBV20-1 SARLTGIYGYT
TRBJ2-2 NA TRBV2 ASRKDPGELF
TRBJ2-5 NA TRBV2 ASSTDFLQETQY
TRBJ2-7 TRBD2 TRBV7-6 ASSSLAGESYEQY
TRBJ2-2 NA TRBV28 ASSSLTRGPNTGELF
TRBJ2-3 TRBD1 TRBV6-4 ASSEQGSTDTQY
TRBJ2-2 NA TRBV29-1 SDDFGQNTGELF
TRBJ2-7 NA TRBV18 ASSPPKGHEQY
TRBJ2-2 TRBD2 TRBV11-2 ASSLGGLAGINTGELF